These 28 T cell receptor beta chains share one sample of origin, sequenced in a study of T-cell reconstitution after alpha-beta-depleted transplantation in children. A TCRbeta library incorporating unique molecular identifiers was prepared. TCRdb used MiXCR to reprocess the PCR reads, holding one entry per CDR3 protein. The sample lists hundreds of thousands of distinct CDR3 sequences, 10% to 15% occurring once. Sequenced here: PBMCs, mostly from graft donor cells, sampled 360 days after TCRalphabeta/CD19-depleted stem cell transplant. The receptors were gathered from a male patient younger than 18 who had a stem cell transplant for acute myeloid leukemia, so the T cells may come from the graft donor.

This clonotype was detected only a few times. The chain recombines TRBV11-1 with TRBJ2-5, with 9 bases aligning to TRBD2. Looked up from germline, CDR1 is SGHAT and CDR2 is FQDESV (reference sequence). The CDR3 length is 17 residues. V lost 4 bases and J lost 4; bases outside the gene matches: 13. CDR3 DNA: TGTGCCAGCAGCTCCCCGCAGGGACTAGCCCGGAGAGAGACCCAGTACTTC. As protein: CASSSPQGLARRETQYF.

The chain couples TRBV11-2 to TRBJ2-1; tentatively, D is TRBD1 (7 bases). Trimming shortened V by 4 bases and J by 4 bases, and 23 bases separated the two germline ends. There are 18 residues in the CDR3. Germline loops: CDR1 SGHAT, CDR2 FQNNGV. The CDR3 coding sequence is TGTGCCAGCAGCTCTTACAGGGGAGGAGTTTCCCCATACAATGAGCAGTTCTTC. Its translation: CASSSYRGGVSPYNEQFF.

This clonotype was detected a few times. The chain is built from TRBV6-1 and TRBJ2-7, with TRBD2 identical over 14 bases. Germline V gene sequence: CDR1 MNHNS, CDR2 SASEGT. The CDR3 consists of 15 residues. Trimming at V came to 6 bases and at J to 6 bases, leaving 7 bases not matched to a gene. CDR3 in amino acids: CASSWGLAGVGEQYF. In DNA, the CDR3 is TGTGCCAGCAGCTGGGGACTAGCGGGAGTAGGCGAGCAGTACTTC.

The chain has TRBV11-2 and TRBJ1-1; the match to TRBD1 covers 8 bases. V dropped 4 bases and J dropped 6; count of bases not matched to a gene: 7. Germline V gene data show CDR1 as SGHAT and CDR2 as FQNNGV. The CDR3 loop spans 14 amino acids. CDR3 DNA sequence: TGTGCCAGCAGCTCACTAGGACAGGGCCCTGAAGCTTTCTTT. Translating gives CASSSLGQGPEAFF.

V and J are TRBV6-5 and TRBJ2-5; 9 nucleotides align to TRBD2. V trimming: 3 bases; J trimming: 9 bases; junction bases outside the gene matches: 17. This CDR3 comprises 17 residues. Germline V gene sequence: CDR1 MNHEY, CDR2 SVGAGI. CDR3 residues: CASSYSQIAGASGAQYF. The CDR3 coding sequence is TGTGCCAGCAGTTATTCTCAGATAGCGGGAGCTTCCGGAGCCCAGTACTTC.

This chain joins TRBV10-3 and TRBJ2-5; D perhaps matches TRBD2 (5 bases). Trimming left V 2 bases short and J 2 bases short, with 12 bases between. Per the germline V gene, CDR1 is ENHRY and CDR2 is SYGVKD. This CDR3 is 15 amino acids long. CDR3 DNA sequence: TGTGCCATCAGTGAGGAGGGTGGCTGGCAAGAGACCCAGTACTTC. Translating it yields CAISEEGGWQETQYF.

The V gene is TRBV7-2, the J gene TRBJ2-3; 7 nucleotides match TRBD1. V was pared by 1 base and J by 7 bases, with 8 bases of the junction left unmatched. Germline V CDR1 and CDR2: SGHTA, FQGNSA. The CDR3 has 15 amino acids. The CDR3 region has the DNA TGTGCCAGCAGCTTAGGGCAGGGGGTGGTGAATACGCAGTATTTT. Protein product: CASSLGQGVVNTQYF. Drawing the rest from reference TRBV7-2 and TRBJ2-3, the complete variable domain is GAGVSQSPSNKVTEKGKDVELRCDPISGHTALYWYRQSLGQGLEFLIYFQGNSAPDKSGLPSDRFSAERTGGSVSTLTIQRTQQEDSAVYLCASSLGQGVVNTQYFGPGTRLTVL.

This clonotype was counted between two and nine times. The chain uses TRBV6-5 and TRBJ2-3; D is unresolved. The CDR3 is made up of 16 amino acids. V lost 2 bases and J 1 base, leaving 13 bases between the germline ends. Germline V gene lookup returns CDR1 MNHEY and CDR2 SVGAGI. The CDR3 reads CASSYIRVAGTDTQYF. DNA for the CDR3: TGTGCCAGCAGTTACATAAGGGTGGCGGGCACAGATACGCAGTATTTT.

This chain uses TRBV20-1 with TRBJ2-7, with 7 bases that match TRBD1. The CDR3 extends over 15 amino acids. V gave up 2 bases and J gave up 1 base; unmatched junction bases: 8. The germline CDR1 and CDR2 sequences are DFQATT and SNEGSKA (reference sequence). The CDR3 DNA reads TGCAGTGCTAGAATCGACAGGGATCTATCCTACGAGCAGTACTTC. Translating gives CSARIDRDLSYEQYF.

This clonotype has ten or more counts. CDR3: CASSPTTGGAETQYF. The CDR3 region has the DNA TGTGCCAGCTCACCCACGACAGGGGGCGCGGAGACCCAGTACTTC. This chain links TRBV18 with TRBJ2-5; 10 bases are a match to TRBD1. Germline trimming cut 3 bases from V and 5 bases from J; bases unmatched to any gene: 6. Looked up from germline, CDR1 is KGHSH and CDR2 is LQKENI. This CDR3 is 15 amino acids long.

This clonotype was observed at least ten times. The chain recombines TRBV20-1 with TRBJ2-7; no definite D call. The CDR3 runs to 12 residues. CDR1 DFQATT and CDR2 SNEGSKA come from the germline V gene (reference sequence). The V and J ends lost 0 bases and 1 base respectively, with 4 bases between them. The CDR3 sequence is CSAREASYEQYF. The CDR3 coding sequence is TGCAGTGCTAGAGAGGCGTCCTACGAGCAGTACTTC.

The table lists this clonotype with a few counts. The chain couples TRBV11-2 to TRBJ2-1; TRBD2 matches 7 bases. The CDR3 runs 16 residues. CDR1 and CDR2 from the germline V gene are SGHAT and FQNNGV. Unmatched junction bases numbered 9, after V lost 5 bases and J lost 2 bases. The CDR3 here is CASSPLGGSPYNEQFF. The CDR3 coding sequence is TGTGCCAGCAGCCCCCTAGGCGGGAGCCCCTACAATGAGCAGTTCTTC.

The genes are TRBV20-1 and TRBJ2-5, with D maybe TRBD2 (6 bases). V was cut by 6 bases and J by 0 bases, with 14 bases left in between. CDR1 and CDR2 from the germline V gene are DFQATT and SNEGSKA (reference sequence). This CDR3 is 14 amino acids long. The CDR3 DNA reads as TGCAGTGCGGAGGCGGGGACTTACCAAGAGACCCAGTACTTC. Its protein product is CSAEAGTYQETQYF.

This clonotype has a handful of counts. The rearrangement joins TRBV29-1 to TRBJ2-7, with 11 bases fitting TRBD1. This CDR3 spans 14 amino acids. CDR1 is SQVTM, CDR2 ANQGSEA, per germline. After removal of 4 bases from V and 1 base from J, the junction contained 3 bases not matched to a gene. CDR3 nucleotides: TGCAGCGTTGCAGGGACAGGGGGATCCTACGAGCAGTACTTC. Its translation is CSVAGTGGSYEQYF.

This clonotype was observed a few times. The rearrangement links TRBV6-2 or TRBV6-3 to TRBJ2-7, with D tentatively TRBD1 (5 bases). The CDR3 covers 12 residues. V was shortened by 9 bases and J by 2 bases, with 11 bases between the two germline ends. CDR1 MNHEY and CDR2 SVGEGT come from the germline V gene. CDR3 DNA: TGTGCCAGTTCCAGGGATCCCTACGAGCAGTACTTC. Its protein is CASSRDPYEQYF.

The rearrangement joins TRBV20-1 to TRBJ2-1, with no clear D. V lost 1 base to trimming and J lost 0 bases, with 7 bases between them. Germline CDR1 DFQATT, CDR2 SNEGSKA (reference sequence). The CDR3 covers 14 residues. CDR3 protein: CSARVVSSYNEQFF. As DNA, the CDR3 is TGCAGTGCTAGAGTGGTCAGCTCCTACAATGAGCAGTTCTTC.

This clonotype was observed many times. The chain has TRBV7-8 and TRBJ2-1; D possibly uses TRBD1 or TRBD2 (6 bases each). Germline V gene lookup returns CDR1 SGHVS and CDR2 FQNEAQ. Trimming pared 3 bases from V and 3 bases from J, leaving 12 bases between. The CDR3 spans 15 residues. The DNA of the CDR3 is TGTGCCAGCAGCTTGGAGGGGGAGAACTACAATGAGCAGTTCTTC. The encoded protein is CASSLEGENYNEQFF.

This clonotype was seen only a few times. The rearrangement uses TRBV15 and TRBJ2-1; D is unclear. V was clipped by 0 bases and J by 6 bases, with 15 bases between them. The CDR3 is made up of 16 amino acids. Germline CDR1 is LNHNV and CDR2 is YYDKDF (reference sequence). The CDR3 reads CATSRDQPPEFNEQFF. In nucleotides, the CDR3 is TGTGCCACCAGCAGAGATCAACCCCCCGAGTTCAATGAGCAGTTCTTC.

The chain carries TRBV23-1 and TRBJ2-3, with 7 nucleotides matching TRBD1. TRBV23-1 is known as an ORF, though its function is uncertain. With V trimmed by 1 base and J by 3 bases, 7 bases remained unmatched. This CDR3 has 16 residues. CDR3 coding DNA: TGCGCCAGCAGTCAATTGCCGGACAGGCATACAGATACGCAGTATTTT. Its protein is CASSQLPDRHTDTQYF.

The chain carries TRBV7-2 and TRBJ2-4; 10 bases fit TRBD2. The V segment lost 5 bases and the J segment 15 bases; nucleotides outside the gene matches: 16. From germline, CDR1 is SGHTA and CDR2 FQGNSA. The CDR3 sequence is 15 residues long. CDR3 sequence (DNA): TGTGCCAGCAGCCATAGAAGGCTAGCGGGAGACTTTCTGTACTTC. Residues: CASSHRRLAGDFLYF.

J is TRBJ1-1 and V is TRBV19; D is uncertain. Looked up from germline, CDR1 is LNHDA and CDR2 is SQIVND (reference sequence). With 3 bases removed from V and 1 base from J, the gap between germline ends came to 9 bases. There are 14 residues in the CDR3. The CDR3 region has the DNA TGTGCCAGTAGTATCGCGGACCGGAACACTGAAGCTTTCTTT. Its translation: CASSIADRNTEAFF.

This clonotype was seen ten or more times. The J gene is TRBJ2-1, the V gene TRBV15; no clear D. Trimming shortened V by 0 bases and J by 5 bases, and 11 bases separated the two germline ends. Germline V gene data show CDR1 as LNHNV and CDR2 as YYDKDF (reference sequence). CDR3 size: 15 residues. CDR3 nucleotides: TGTGCCACCAGCAGAGAACCCTCTCATCACAATGAGCAGTTCTTC. This codes for CATSREPSHHNEQFF.

This rearrangement joins TRBV12-3 or TRBV12-4 to TRBJ2-3; 7 bases agree with TRBD1. The CDR3 is 17 amino acids. Trimming removed 7 bases from V and 1 base from J; junction bases left unmatched: 14. CDR3 sequence (DNA): TGTGCCAGCACTGCCCTGACAGGGATTCAGGGCACAGATACGCAGTATTTT. It encodes CASTALTGIQGTDTQYF.

The chain has TRBV7-3 and TRBJ2-1; D unresolved. V was clipped by 5 bases and J by 2 bases, with 10 bases between them. The CDR3 spans 14 residues. CDR1 and CDR2 from the germline V gene are SGHTA and FQGTGA. The CDR3 DNA is TGTGCCAGCAGCCGAACATCGACCTACAATGAGCAGTTCTTC. It encodes CASSRTSTYNEQFF. Looking up the rest from reference TRBV7-3 and TRBJ2-1 gives the full variable domain: GAGVSQTPSNKVTEKGKYVELRCDPISGHTALYWYRQSLGQGPEFLIYFQGTGAADDSGLPNDRFFAVRPEGSVSTLKIQRTERGDSAVYLCASSRTSTYNEQFFGPGTRLTVL.

The chain is built from TRBV12-3 or TRBV12-4 and TRBJ2-3, with TRBD2 matching over 11 bases. Losses at the gene ends were 10 bases for V and 2 bases for J; bases not matched to a gene: 8. The CDR3 runs 15 residues. The CDR3 sequence: CATQGTSGITDTQYF. As DNA, the CDR3 is TGTGCCACCCAGGGGACTAGCGGAATCACAGATACGCAGTATTTT.

This clonotype turned up a few times. This chain links TRBV14 with TRBJ2-7, with 9 bases aligning to TRBD2. CDR1 and CDR2 (germline): SGHDN, FVKESK. V gave up 1 base and J gave up 3 bases; unmatched junction bases: 7. This CDR3 contains 16 residues. In nucleotides, the CDR3 is TGTGCCAGCAGCCAAGGGGGACTAGCTGGCTTCTACGAGCAGTACTTC. Its translation is CASSQGGLAGFYEQYF.

This chain uses TRBV28 with TRBJ2-5, with D possibly matching TRBD1 (5 bases). CDR1 MDHEN and CDR2 SYDVKM come from the germline V gene. The CDR3 spans 15 residues. Deletions cut 7 bases from V and 2 bases from J, with 17 bases between. As DNA, the CDR3 is TGTGCCAGCACCGTTCCCCGGGCAGGGCAAGAGACCCAGTACTTC. Amino acids: CASTVPRAGQETQYF.

The sample holds a few counts of this clonotype. The chain carries TRBV5-5 and TRBJ2-1; TRBD2 aligns across 7 bases. This CDR3 comprises 17 residues. The germline V gene encodes CDR1 SGHKS and CDR2 YYEKEE (reference sequence). Trimming at V came to 4 bases and at J to 0 bases, leaving 10 bases not matched to a gene. CDR3 amino acids: CASSRGCGRGSYNEQFF. In nucleotides, the CDR3 is TGTGCCAGCAGCCGAGGTTGCGGGAGAGGCTCCTACAATGAGCAGTTCTTC. Full variable domain (missing parts from reference TRBV5-5 and TRBJ2-1): DAGVTQSPTHLIKTRGQQVTLRCSPISGHKSVSWYQQVLGQGPQFIFQYYEKEERGRGNFPDRFSARQFPNYSSELNVNALLLGDSALYLCASSRGCGRGSYNEQFFGPGTRLTVL.